This T cell receptor beta chain was identified during a study of draining lymph node invasion in breast cancer (dated by TCRdb to the early 2020s). About the investigation overall: Nodal metastasis was diagnosed by histology and cytokeratin immunohistochemistry and confirmed by EpCAM/CD45 flow cytometry. The separate targeted TCR sequencing covered lymph nodes from 5 or 6 patients, with primary tumors sequenced for three of those patients. In a separate targeted assay, bulk TCR-beta CDR3 sequencing compared sorted memory regulatory T cells and memory conventional CD4 T cells across breast cancer tissues. Matched non-invaded and tumor-invaded tumor-draining lymph nodes plus the primary tumor were contributed by each patient, with both Treg and Tconv subsets profiled. What the research found in general, with its limitations: Tracking the tumor top-100 clones was possible in just a couple of patients. TCRs shared between the Treg and Tconv subsets were viewed as suggestive of, but not proof of, a common clonal origin. Within each tissue, roughly 13-22% of Treg TCRs were also found among Tconvs, a result interpreted as suggesting peripheral Treg induction. Detection of some of the top 100 tumor clones in both invaded and non-invaded nodes suggests recirculation between tumor and draining nodes. Whether Treg conversion occurred in a given organ or whether converted Tregs recirculated between nodes and tumor could not be resolved from the data. Across all tissues in the targeted TCR-seq data, Tregs appeared to be more clonally expanded than Tconvs, and both subsets showed lower diversity in tumor than in lymph nodes.

Memory regulatory T cells were isolated by sorting for CD4+ CD45RA- CD25high cells. Whether a tumor-draining lymph node counted as invaded or non-invaded depended on the presence or absence of metastatic tumor cells. Before staining and sorting, a Miltenyi Pan T Cell isolation kit was used to pre-enrich the T cells. Primary tumors were characterized by immunohistochemistry for estrogen receptor, progesterone receptor, HER2 and Ki-67. Fresh surgical tissue was processed within a few hours after surgery by cutting into small fragments. Tissue fragments were enzymatically digested with Liberase TL plus DNase for under 25 minutes and were then filtered through a 40-micrometer strainer. Sorting used a BD FACS Aria II with about 96-99% purity, after DAPI live/dead staining. Sorted cells were lysed in TCL buffer, and RNA was purified using a Norgen Single Cell RNA purification kit that included DNase treatment.

Comment on this clonotype: There is no known antigen for this receptor. The input lacks base qualities; no much larger clone sits a single base away.

Receptor amplification or capture employed bulk RNA-seq. Reads for this sample came from an Illumina HiSeq 2500. The source study handled its data this way. For the separate targeted TCR-seq dataset, CDR3 sequences were extracted and quantified from raw reads using MiXCR version 2.1.5 with default parameters. The separate targeted TCR-seq dataset defined each TCR-beta clone by its combination of V gene, J gene and CDR3 sequence. In the separate targeted TCR-seq dataset, clones with fewer than three counts were removed, then only the 90% most strongly expressed clones per sample were retained. For each tissue in the separate targeted TCR-seq dataset, Treg-Tconv overlap was calculated by dividing the number of shared clones by the total number of Treg clones and multiplying by 100. TCRdb redid the processing of the public reads, applying fastp at Q25 and MiXCR, and retained in-frame beta chains. Rows matching on CDR3 protein sequence are summarized as one entry with the most common DNA and genes. What appears here as the V and J calls and clone size reflects TCRdb's work, not the paper's. The sample table contains about 3,100 distinct CDR3 sequences; only one count was recorded for approximately 52% of them. The ten largest make up about 3% of the sample.

Sequences SGHRS (CDR1) and YFSETQ (CDR2) are obtained from the germline V gene. From its cysteine to its phenylalanine, the CDR3 spans 22 amino acids. The kept DNA is CDR3 alone, 66 bases in frame from the first base. V has 0 bases trimmed and J has 2 bases trimmed; junction bases matching no gene number 22. Material for sequencing was sorted memory Tregs from a lymph node. Sample cell subset or site, as interpreted from the label and publication: CD45RA-negative sorted CD4+ T cells (memory Tconv or effector/memory Treg). The receptor chain draws on TRBV5-1 and TRBJ2-3; 9 nucleotides in the junction match TRBD1. The source is a female donor with luminal breast cancer. For the CDR3, the sequence is CASSLASLDRGFVQRPTDTQYF. The DNA sequence follows: TGCGCCAGCAGCTTGGCTAGTCTGGACAGGGGATTTGTGCAGCGCCCCACAGATACGCAGTATTTT.